Listed here are 22 T cell receptor beta chains from one sample, sequenced in a study of blood T cell repertoires in COVID-19. Generated by immunoSEQ multiplex PCR, the TCRdb table keeps only in-frame clones and is missing some. The table has about 300,000 clones, 89% seen once. The material sequenced was peripheral blood. These receptors were obtained from a man younger than 30 who had recovered from COVID-19.

The rearrangement joins TRBV19 to TRBJ1-1; no clear D. In germline, CDR1 is LNHDA, CDR2 SQIVND (reference sequence). Trimming took 2 bases from V and 5 from J, leaving 12 bases between them. This CDR3 comprises 14 residues. This CDR3 reads CASSINTPGTEAFF. CDR3 DNA: TGTGCCAGTAGTATAAACACCCCGGGAACTGAAGCTTTCTTT. The variable domain in full, with the rest retrieved from reference TRBV19 and TRBJ1-1, is DGGITQSPKYLFRKEGQNVTLSCEQNLNHDAMYWYRQDPGQGLRLIYYSQIVNDFQKGDIAEGYSVSREKKESFPLTVTSAQKNPTAFYLCASSINTPGTEAFFGQGTRLTVV.

This clone was recorded a few times. The gene calls are TRBV4-1 and TRBJ1-2, with 8 bases aligning to TRBD1. The CDR3 runs 14 residues. The junction had 8 bases not matched to a gene; V was cut back by 3 bases and J by 8 bases. Germline V gives CDR1 MGHRA, CDR2 YSYEKL. This CDR3 reads CASSQGTGGGGYTF. CDR3 sequence (DNA): TGCGCCAGCAGCCAGGGGACAGGAGGTGGAGGCTACACCTTC.

In this sample, this clone turned up a few times. This chain links TRBV6-2 or TRBV6-3 with TRBJ1-5; TRBD1 aligns across 7 bases. The CDR3 sequence is 17 residues long. Losses at the gene ends were 2 bases for V and 6 bases for J; bases not matched to a gene: 13. The germline CDR1 and CDR2 sequences are MNHEY and SVGEGT. In nucleotides, the CDR3 is TGTGCCAGCAGTTACACCGCTCAGGACAGGCTGGGTCAGCCCCAGCATTTT. Translating gives CASSYTAQDRLGQPQHF.

V usage is TRBV29-1 and J usage is TRBJ1-2, with D tentatively TRBD1 (6 bases). The CDR3 is made up of 17 amino acids. The germline V gene has CDR1 SQVTM and CDR2 ANQGSEA. Trimming took 6 bases from V and 6 from J, leaving 29 bases between them. The DNA for the CDR3 is TGCAGCGTGCACGGGCTCGTGCCGGGACAAAAAGGGGATGGCTACACCTTC. This translates into CSVHGLVPGQKGDGYTF.

The rearrangement joins TRBV7-6 to TRBJ2-7; 7 nucleotides agree with TRBD1. Looked up from germline, CDR1 is SGHVS and CDR2 is FNYEAQ. Trimming took 1 base from V and 6 from J; bases not matched to a gene: 6. The CDR3 has 14 residues. The chain's CDR3 is CASSLGGTEGEQYF. Written as DNA, the CDR3 is TGTGCCAGCAGCTTAGGGGGGACAGAAGGCGAGCAGTACTTC.

The CDR3, as DNA: TGCAGTGCTAGTCCAATGGGACAGGGGGCCTACGAGCAGTACTTC. Amino acids: CSASPMGQGAYEQYF. The chain carries TRBV20-1 and TRBJ2-7; 11 bases agree with TRBD1. CDR1 and CDR2 from the germline V gene are DFQATT and SNEGSKA (reference sequence). This CDR3 has 15 residues. V shed 3 bases, J shed 2 bases, and the junction held 6 bases outside the gene matches.

V is TRBV7-9 and J is TRBJ2-2; D uncertain. This CDR3 region has 13 residues. The V gene's germline CDR1 is SEHNR and CDR2 FQNEAQ (reference sequence). The V end was cut by 4 bases, the J end by 6 bases, with 9 bases between. The CDR3 DNA reads TGTGCCAGCAGCTCCTTAGTCTCCGGGGAGCTGTTTTTT. Its translation: CASSSLVSGELFF.

Notes on this clone: Other DNA sequences in the sample encode the same CDR3. The CDR3 nucleotides are TGTGCCAGCAGCTCCCAGGGCCCGAACACTGAAGCTTTCTTT. Translating gives CASSSQGPNTEAFF. V is TRBV7-3 and J is TRBJ1-1; TRBD1 might be the D (5 bases). Trimming removed 4 bases from V and 1 base from J, with 10 bases in between. CDR3 size: 14 residues. CDR1 is SGHTA and CDR2 is FQGTGA in the germline V gene.

V is TRBV6-5 and J is TRBJ2-7; a possible D gene is TRBD1 (6 bases). The ends were cut back, 5 bases at V and 2 bases at J, with 16 bases in the middle. The CDR3 is 15 residues long. CDR1 is MNHEY, CDR2 SVGAGI, per germline. CDR3: CASSPTAQGTYEQYF. DNA of the CDR3: TGTGCCAGCAGTCCCACGGCGCAGGGGACCTACGAGCAGTACTTC.

The chain joins TRBV4-1 to TRBJ1-4; 7 nucleotides agree with TRBD1. V was clipped by 6 bases and J by 0 bases; unmatched bases: 7. CDR3 size: 16 residues. CDR1 MGHRA and CDR2 YSYEKL come from the germline V gene. Here the CDR3 reads CASSSTGVATNEKLFF. CDR3 bases: TGCGCCAGCAGTTCCACAGGGGTAGCAACTAATGAAAAACTGTTTTTT.

This clone was observed a handful of times. The chain couples TRBV3-1 (or the pseudogene TRBV3-2) to TRBJ2-1, with no clear D. V was pared by 6 bases and J by 10 bases, with 16 bases between. CDR1 is LGHDT and CDR2 is YNNKEL in the germline V gene (reference sequence). The CDR3 sequence is 13 residues long. CDR3 DNA: TGTGCCAGCAGTTCTCCTCTCCTCGGGGAGCAGTTCTTC. Amino acids: CASSSPLLGEQFF.

The chain links TRBV4-1 to TRBJ2-7; 11 nucleotides match TRBD1. This CDR3 has 14 residues. Germline-derived CDR1 and CDR2 are MGHRA and YSYEKL. V was pared by 8 bases and J by 7 bases, with 10 bases of the junction left unmatched. The CDR3 DNA sequence: TGCGCCAGCGGCCCGGGACAGGGGGATCGGGAGCAGTACTTC. This translates into CASGPGQGDREQYF.

The chain carries TRBV7-2 and TRBJ2-7; D might be TRBD2 (5 bases). The germline V gene has CDR1 SGHTA and CDR2 FQGNSA. The germline V and J ends were trimmed by 3 bases and 2 bases, with 11 bases remaining between them. CDR3 length: 14 amino acids. CDR3: CASSLEVRTYEQYF. The CDR3 DNA reads TGTGCCAGCAGCTTGGAGGTCAGAACCTACGAGCAGTACTTC.

A few counts support this clone. The chain has TRBV5-4 and TRBJ1-1, with 10 positions matching TRBD1. Germline CDR1 is SGHNT and CDR2 is YYREEE (reference sequence). CDR3 length: 16 amino acids. After removal of 5 bases from V and 0 bases from J, the junction contained 7 bases not matched to a gene. CDR3 loop: CASRGQGFGLNTEAFF. DNA of the CDR3: TGTGCCAGCAGGGGACAGGGGTTTGGGTTGAACACTGAAGCTTTCTTT. The full variable domain, its missing parts supplied by reference TRBV5-4 and TRBJ1-1, is ETGVTQSPTHLIKTRGQQVTLRCSSQSGHNTVSWYQQALGQGPQFIFQYYREEENGRGNFPPRFSGLQFPNYSSELNVNALELDDSALYLCASRGQGFGLNTEAFFGQGTRLTVV.

The chain has TRBV7-2 and TRBJ2-7; 7 bases are a match to TRBD2. Germline V gene data show CDR1 as SGHTA and CDR2 as FQGNSA. CDR3 length: 14 residues. V dropped 5 bases and J dropped 2; count of bases not matched to a gene: 6. This CDR3 is CASSPLRGAYEQYF. The DNA of the CDR3 is TGTGCCAGCAGCCCTCTACGGGGGGCCTACGAGCAGTACTTC.

Points on this clone: The junction departs from germline at one end; a sequencing error may be responsible. This chain uses TRBV23-1 with TRBJ2-7, with 7 bases identical to TRBD2. TRBV23-1 is an ORF for which the function is uncertain. The CDR3 is 13 amino acids. CDR3 region: CASRGDSLWDKTF. DNA for the CDR3: TGCGCCAGCCGGGGGGACTCTCTTTGGGATAAGACATTC.

The CDR3 region is CATSDDSDRPSSYNSPLHF. The CDR3 DNA reads as TGTGCCACCAGTGATGACTCAGACAGGCCTAGCTCCTATAATTCACCCCTCCACTTT. The J gene is TRBJ1-6, the V gene TRBV24-1, with D possibly TRBD1 on 6 matching bases. The CDR3 covers 19 residues. Germline CDR1 and CDR2: KGHDR and SFDVKD. Trimming stripped 3 bases from V and 0 bases from J, with 17 bases between.

The chain has TRBV6-2 or TRBV6-3 and TRBJ1-1, with TRBD1 identical over 12 bases. This CDR3 has 14 residues. J lost 10 bases, V lost 4 bases, and 7 bases had no gene match. The germline V gene has CDR1 MNHEY and CDR2 SVGEGT. The CDR3 loop is CASSSLGQGAAAFF. DNA for the CDR3: TGTGCCAGCAGTTCCCTGGGACAGGGGGCTGCAGCTTTCTTT.

The chain uses TRBV7-2 and TRBJ2-1, with D perhaps matching TRBD2 (7 bases). The CDR3 consists of 16 residues. CDR1 SGHTA and CDR2 FQGNSA come from the germline V gene. V lost 3 bases, J lost 1 base, and 13 bases lay in between. CDR3 protein: CASSLRGGQSYNEQFF. CDR3 DNA sequence: TGTGCCAGCAGCTTGAGGGGGGGCCAGTCCTACAATGAGCAGTTCTTC.

CDR3 protein: CASSPLAGVIDTQYF. CDR3 nucleotide sequence: TGTGCCAGCAGCCCTCTAGCGGGAGTTATAGATACGCAGTATTTT. The chain recombines TRBV7-3 with TRBJ2-3; 10 positions match TRBD2. Germline V gene sequence: CDR1 SGHTA, CDR2 FQGTGA. V was clipped by 5 bases and J by 5 bases; unmatched bases: 7. This CDR3 has 15 amino acids.

The V call is TRBV20-1, the J call TRBJ2-1; D is unresolved. V lost 3 bases and J lost 6, with 15 bases in between. Germline CDR1 and CDR2: DFQATT and SNEGSKA (reference sequence). The CDR3 contains 14 residues. The CDR3 DNA reads TGCAGTGCTAGTTTGAGCCGCCTTATCAATGAGCAGTTCTTC. It is translated as CSASLSRLINEQFF.

The rearrangement joins TRBV29-1 to TRBJ1-2; possible D gene TRBD1, 5 bases. Germline CDR1 and CDR2: SQVTM and ANQGSEA. This CDR3 is built from 12 residues. The ends were cut back, 4 bases at V and 9 bases at J, with 15 bases in the middle. CDR3 in DNA: TGCAGCGTTGGACCCAGGGATGGGAGCTACACCTTC. Its translation: CSVGPRDGSYTF.